This TCR beta chain is drawn from a study of blood T cell repertoires in COVID-19. Study-wide context: Acute-phase and convalescent COVID-19 samples originated in the United States, Italy and Spain.

Trimming took 2 bases from V and 4 from J; bases not matched to a gene: 7. This CDR3 has 17 amino acids. Looked up from germline, CDR1 is SGHRS and CDR2 is YFSETQ. Some clones are missing from TCRdb's copy, which holds only in-frame ones; the method was immunoSEQ multiplex PCR. Altogether around 180,000 clones are present, less than 85% being singletons, with the ten largest covering 8% to 11%. The gene calls are TRBV5-1 and TRBJ2-2, with 11 bases that match TRBD2. This receptor was taken from a woman of 80 years or more with active or convalescent COVID-19. The sample comprised peripheral blood. CDR3 region: CASSFGRGLAGTGELFF. The DNA of the CDR3 is TGCGCCAGCAGCTTCGGTAGAGGACTAGCGGGCACCGGGGAGCTGTTTTTT.